The clone carrying this T cell receptor (beta chain) was observed once. Antigen: not known. The data were produced by immunoSEQ multiplex PCR, yet TCRdb's version contains in-frame clones alone and is incomplete. Of 400,000 to 450,000 clones listed, 75% to 95% are singletons. The data are from a study of Ad26.COV2.S vaccination and SARS-CoV-2 variants. Treatment given: some 19 received Ad26.COV2.S at low or high dose, single or two shots; 5 received placebo; per-sample allocation not given. Sampling took place 63 days after the first vaccine or placebo injection. Whole-study findings and limits: Those who received vaccine or placebo ended up with similar non-spike TCR breadth.

Source: peripheral blood, taken in a trial of Ad26.COV2.S vaccine versus placebo. This sequence originates from a person aged 18-60 years who received the Ad26.COV2.S COVID-19 vaccine or a placebo.

CDR3 sequence: CASSIIMNTEAFF. The CDR3 DNA follows: TGTGCCAGTAGTATAATCATGAACACTGAAGCTTTCTTT. The chain recombines TRBV19 with TRBJ1-1; D is unresolved. V lost 2 bases, J lost 0 bases, and 4 bases lay in between. The CDR3 contains 13 residues. Germline values: CDR1 LNHDA, CDR2 SQIVND (reference sequence).